The source of this T cell receptor (beta chain) is a study of blood T cell repertoires in COVID-19 (dated by TCRdb to 2018 to 2020). Study-level background: Collaborator samples came from the United States, Italy and Spain and covered acute and convalescent phases of COVID-19. The samples were drawn from two sources: the first 160 participants of the ongoing ImmuneRACE study, and about 1,300 subjects contributed by 6 global collaborators. Where available, HLA class I and class II types were taken from metadata supplied by the sample provider and were not determined by assay-based typing. A de-identified subject ID, COVID-19 status, age in years and sex were almost always included in the sample metadata. Deeply sampled blood TCRbeta repertoires from subjects exposed to, actively infected with, or recovered from COVID-19 were included in the dataset. The prospective study material was composed of cDNA or gDNA derived from T cells, B-cell-depleted T cells, or PBMCs. The repertoires were released in a freely available public database intended as a resource for research on the immune response to SARS-CoV-2.

TCRbeta CDR3 regions were amplified from genomic DNA using the immunoSEQ Assay, a bias-controlled multiplex PCR. Under the source paper's analysis protocol: Nucleated cell counts per sample were estimated from amplification of reference gene primers within the assay. To quantify the absolute abundance of each unique TCRbeta CDR3 rearrangement, sequence reads were collapsed and filtered. For each sample, productive Simpson clonality was calculated by taking the square root of Simpson's diversity index across productive rearrangements. TCRdb carries this immuneACCESS record with in-frame sequences only. Its versions omit some clonotypes, under half of them owing to an unresolved V gene in the studies checked, with the rest unexplained. The DNA gave D and trimming, while V, J and clone size come from that table. The sample profile shows 200,000 to 300,000 clones; around nine tenths of them were found once. Under 2.5% of the sample is in the top ten clones.

CDR1 GTSNPN and CDR2 SVGIG were looked up in the germline V gene (reference sequence). The CDR3 goes from the cysteine to the phenylalanine over 12 residues. Only CDR3 DNA remains: 36 bases, in frame from the first base. Trimming at the junction amounts to 5 bases on V and 4 bases on J, and the germline ends lie 10 bases apart. Collaborating institutions collected whole blood in K2EDTA tubes following their own protocols. For TCRbeta analysis, collaborators shipped samples as frozen whole blood, isolated PBMCs, or DNA extracted from either of those sample types. Beyond this particular receptor, the publication reports: The quantity of clinical and demographic metadata differed by source and by participant and was supplied without curation.

As for this clone: There is no known antigen for this receptor. Base quality data are lacking; no much larger clone is found one base away.

The clonotype comes from a man younger than 45 with active or convalescent COVID-19. Recombination linked TRBV30 to TRBJ2-3; TRBD1 is a weak D gene call, 6 bases matching. Sequences were obtained from peripheral blood. The CDR3 protein sequence reads: CAWDSGADTQYF. The bases read TGTGCCTGGGATTCAGGGGCAGATACGCAGTATTTT.